These 24 T cell receptor beta chains were all obtained from the same sample, sequenced in a study of T cells in Graves' hyperthyroidism and ophthalmopathy. TCR beta CDR3 region amplification was performed from RNA transcripts. First-round RT-PCR with HTBI primers amplified the TCR CDR3 region. Using its own MiXCR run on the multiplex PCR reads, TCRdb lists one record per CDR3 protein. This table holds about 290,000 distinct CDR3 sequences, around a sixth found once. Sequenced material: blood. The receptors were gathered from a man aged 25 to 40 with Graves' hyperthyroidism.

The rearrangement links TRBV14 to TRBJ2-6; D uncertain. Germline values: CDR1 SGHDN, CDR2 FVKESK. The CDR3 consists of 16 residues. Deletions cut 1 base from V and 4 bases from J, with 11 bases between. CDR3 amino acids: CASSQVAGFGANVLTF. The DNA of the CDR3 is TGTGCCAGCAGCCAAGTTGCAGGTTTCGGGGCCAACGTCCTGACTTTC.

The genes are TRBV24-1 and TRBJ2-2; D may match TRBD1 or TRBD2 (5 bases each). The V end was cut by 4 bases, the J end by 0 bases, with 14 bases between. The CDR3 loop spans 17 amino acids. Germline V gene data show CDR1 as KGHDR and CDR2 as SFDVKD. The CDR3 region is CATSDPHGGANTGELFF. DNA for the CDR3: TGTGCCACCAGTGACCCCCATGGGGGAGCGAACACCGGGGAGCTGTTTTTT.

This clonotype was seen at least ten times. The chain joins TRBV30 to TRBJ2-2, with TRBD2 identical over 11 bases. The CDR3 sequence is 15 residues long. J lost 5 bases, V lost 1 base, and 3 bases had no gene match. Germline V gene lookup returns CDR1 GTSNPN and CDR2 SVGIG (reference sequence). In DNA form, the CDR3 reads TGTGCCTGGAGTGCAGGACTAGCGGGTACCGGGGAGCTGTTTTTT. It codes for CAWSAGLAGTGELFF.

The chain recombines TRBV11-1 with TRBJ2-1, with 15 bases aligning to TRBD2. Germline values: CDR1 SGHAT, CDR2 FQDESV (reference sequence). The CDR3 is 18 residues long. V lost 4 bases and J lost 4; bases outside the gene matches: 8. The CDR3 coding sequence is TGTGCCAGCAGCTCCCCGGGACTAGCGGGAGGATTGTACAATGAGCAGTTCTTC. Encoded protein: CASSSPGLAGGLYNEQFF. The full variable domain, in which reference TRBV11-1 and TRBJ2-1 provide the parts outside the CDR3, is EAEVAQSPRYKITEKSQAVAFWCDPISGHATLYWYRQILGQGPELLVQFQDESVVDDSQLPKDRFSAERLKGVDSTLKIQPAELGDSAMYLCASSSPGLAGGLYNEQFFGPGTRLTVL.

The V and J genes are TRBV5-1 and TRBJ1-2; D call uncertain. The CDR3 has 13 amino acids. Germline V lookup: CDR1 SGHRS, CDR2 YFSETQ. Between the trimmed V and J ends, which lost 4 bases and 8 bases, there was a span of 15 bases. The CDR3 bases are TGCGCCAGCAGCAGTGGGCCCCTGGGGGGCTACACCTTC. It encodes CASSSGPLGGYTF. Filled out from reference TRBV5-1 and TRBJ1-2, the complete variable domain reads KAGVTQTPRYLIKTRGQQVTLSCSPISGHRSVSWYQQTPGQGLQFLFEYFSETQRNKGNFPGRFSGRQFSNSRSEMNVSTLELGDSALYLCASSSGPLGGYTFGSGTRLTVV.

V and J are TRBV7-9 and TRBJ2-1, with 14 nucleotides matching TRBD2. With 4 bases clipped from V and 2 bases from J, the junction kept 7 bases outside the gene matches. CDR1 and CDR2 from the germline V gene are SEHNR and FQNEAQ (reference sequence). This CDR3 comprises 18 residues. The CDR3 reads CASSSRLAGGAPYNEQFF. CDR3 coding DNA: TGTGCCAGCAGCTCTCGACTAGCGGGAGGGGCTCCCTACAATGAGCAGTTCTTC.

CDR3 nucleotides: TGCGCCAGCAGCTTGGAGGGTAGGCGAGAGACCCAGTACTTC. It yields the protein CASSLEGRRETQYF. The J gene is TRBJ2-5, the V gene TRBV5-1; D not certain. Germline V gene sequence: CDR1 SGHRS, CDR2 YFSETQ. The germline V and J ends were trimmed by 0 bases and 4 bases, with 10 bases remaining between them. CDR3 length equals 14 residues.

This clonotype was seen more than once but under ten times. This rearrangement joins TRBV7-2 to TRBJ2-2, with 11 bases matching TRBD2. The CDR3 extends over 17 amino acids. The V gene's germline CDR1 is SGHTA and CDR2 FQGNSA. V was clipped by 5 bases and J by 0 bases; unmatched bases: 5. CDR3 amino acids: CASSPLAGVSNTGELFF. The CDR3 coding sequence is TGTGCCAGCAGCCCACTAGCGGGAGTGTCGAACACCGGGGAGCTGTTTTTT.

This clonotype was seen ten or more times. CDR3 sequence (DNA): TGTGCCTGGGGTAGAGGGCCTGAGCAGTTCTTC. Protein: CAWGRGPEQFF. The chain combines TRBV30 with TRBJ2-1, with a tentative D call TRBD2 (5 bases). V was cut by 5 bases and J by 9 bases, with 11 bases left in between. Germline CDR1 is GTSNPN and CDR2 is SVGIG (reference sequence). The CDR3 is 11 residues long.

The table lists this clonotype with many counts. The J gene is TRBJ1-1, the V gene TRBV6-1, with D uncertain. CDR1 is MNHNS, CDR2 SASEGT, per germline. The CDR3 loop spans 14 amino acids. V was pared by 5 bases and J by 1 base, with 11 bases between. CDR3 sequence: CASSQPGRNTEAFF. The CDR3 DNA reads as TGTGCCAGCAGTCAACCGGGGAGGAACACTGAAGCTTTCTTT.

This clonotype was counted a few times. J is TRBJ2-2 and V is TRBV24-1; perhaps TRBD1 as D (5 bases). The germline V gene encodes CDR1 KGHDR and CDR2 SFDVKD. This CDR3 is 14 amino acids long. Trimming removed 1 base from V and 6 bases from J, with 8 bases in between. CDR3 in DNA: TGTGCCACCAGTGATTTTGCAGGGTCCGGGGAGCTGTTTTTT. Amino acids: CATSDFAGSGELFF.

The chain carries TRBV19 and TRBJ2-3; 10 bases align to TRBD1. Germline trimming cut 11 bases from V and 6 bases from J; bases unmatched to any gene: 11. CDR1 is LNHDA, CDR2 SQIVND, per germline (reference sequence). CDR3 length: 14 amino acids. The CDR3 nucleotides read TGTGCCTCCCGGGACAGGGGTTTTTTGGATACGCAGTATTTT. Translated: CASRDRGFLDTQYF.

There are many counts of this clonotype. The chain recombines TRBV11-2 with TRBJ2-5; tentatively, D is TRBD1 (5 bases). V was cut by 4 bases and J by 9 bases, with 15 bases left in between. Germline V gives CDR1 SGHAT, CDR2 FQNNGV. The CDR3 covers 13 residues. The CDR3 sequence: CASSSDAGPAQYF. The CDR3 region has the DNA TGTGCCAGCAGCTCCGATGCAGGGCCTGCCCAGTACTTC.

The V call is TRBV6-1, the J call TRBJ2-7; no clear D. The CDR3 is 13 residues long. In germline, CDR1 is MNHNS, CDR2 SASEGT. Trimming took 5 bases from V and 1 from J, leaving 9 bases between them. The CDR3 bases are TGTGCCAGCAGTTACGCCCTTTCCTACGAGCAGTACTTC. The encoded protein is CASSYALSYEQYF.

The gene calls are TRBV5-1 and TRBJ1-5; D is perhaps TRBD1 (6 bases). Germline-derived CDR1 and CDR2 are SGHRS and YFSETQ. The CDR3 totals 14 residues. The V gene lost 5 bases and the J gene lost 5 bases, with 14 bases spanning the gap. CDR3 nucleotides: TGCGCCAGCAGTTCGACCCCAGGGGATCAGCCCCAGCATTTT. Encoded protein: CASSSTPGDQPQHF.

Regarding this clonotype: It may be a read error: a sequence one base away is much more abundant. The V call is TRBV7-2, the J call TRBJ2-1; D remains ambiguous. Germline CDR1 SGHTA, CDR2 FQGNSA. The CDR3 sequence is 12 residues long. Trimming removed 3 bases from V and 5 bases from J, with 5 bases in between. CDR3 nucleotide sequence: TGTGCCAGCAGCTTGAGTAACAATGAGCAGTTCTTC. Protein: CASSLSNNEQFF.

The CDR3 here is CASSLSSSGDQPQHF. The CDR3 DNA reads TGTGCCAGCAGCTTATCTTCATCCGGAGATCAGCCCCAGCATTTT. The chain combines TRBV7-2 with TRBJ1-5, with D hard to call. CDR1 and CDR2 from the germline V gene are SGHTA and FQGNSA. The CDR3 loop spans 15 amino acids. With 2 bases removed from V and 5 bases from J, the gap between germline ends came to 13 bases.

This clonotype appeared many times. The rearrangement uses TRBV19 and TRBJ1-3; 8 positions match TRBD1. Germline V gene sequence: CDR1 LNHDA, CDR2 SQIVND (reference sequence). The CDR3 length is 14 residues. V was clipped by 4 bases and J by 5 bases; unmatched bases: 4. The CDR3 spells CASSNRGDRNTIYF. CDR3 sequence (DNA): TGTGCCAGTAGTAACAGGGGGGACAGAAACACCATATATTTT.

The CDR3 loop is CASSSVGGLRNTEAFF. The CDR3 region has the DNA TGTGCCAGCAGCTCAGTTGGGGGCCTACGGAACACTGAAGCTTTCTTT. V gene TRBV11-2 combines with J gene TRBJ1-1; perhaps TRBD1 as D (6 bases). Trimming shortened V by 4 bases and J by 1 base, and 16 bases separated the two germline ends. The germline gives CDR1 SGHAT, CDR2 FQNNGV. This CDR3 has 16 amino acids.

This clonotype has ten or more counts. The chain recombines TRBV5-1 with TRBJ2-2; a possible D gene is TRBD2 (5 bases). Germline V CDR1 and CDR2: SGHRS, YFSETQ. V was clipped by 2 bases and J by 5 bases, with 7 bases between them. This CDR3 is built from 13 residues. The chain's CDR3 is CASSFRETGELFF. CDR3 nucleotide sequence: TGCGCCAGCAGCTTCCGGGAAACCGGGGAGCTGTTTTTT.

In this sample, this clonotype turned up a few times. The chain carries TRBV20-1 and TRBJ2-5; D call uncertain. Deletions cut 4 bases from V and 4 bases from J, with 10 bases between. The CDR3 totals 12 residues. Germline V gene sequence: CDR1 DFQATT, CDR2 SNEGSKA (reference sequence). The CDR3: CSANRGGETQYF. CDR3 nucleotides: TGCAGTGCTAACCGAGGTGGAGAGACCCAGTACTTC.

This clonotype came up many times. This chain links TRBV2 with TRBJ1-3; weak D call: TRBD1 (5 bases). Germline loops: CDR1 SNHLY, CDR2 FYNNEI. V was clipped by 4 bases and J by 0 bases, with 10 bases between them. The CDR3 runs to 15 residues. The CDR3 reads CASSGQGDSGNTIYF. The CDR3 coding sequence is TGTGCCAGCAGTGGGCAGGGAGACTCTGGAAACACCATATATTTT.

This clonotype was detected a few times. The genes are TRBV6-1 and TRBJ2-1, with 8 bases matching TRBD2. CDR1 is MNHNS and CDR2 is SASEGT in the germline V gene. Unmatched junction bases numbered 6, after V lost 5 bases and J lost 0 bases. The length of the CDR3 is 16 residues. The CDR3, as DNA: TGTGCCAGCAGTTTCGCGGGAGGAAGCTCCTACAATGAGCAGTTCTTC. This gives the protein CASSFAGGSSYNEQFF.

The sample holds many counts of this clonotype. This chain joins TRBV2 and TRBJ2-1; D possibly corresponds to TRBD1 (6 bases). V gave up 6 bases and J gave up 8 bases, with 14 bases separating them. The germline CDR1 and CDR2 sequences are SNHLY and FYNNEI. The length of the CDR3 is 13 residues. CDR3 residues: CASSPQGVDEQFF. In DNA, the CDR3 is TGTGCCAGCAGCCCACAGGGCGTTGATGAGCAGTTCTTC.